Following are 29 T cell receptor beta chains from one sample sequenced in a study of blood T cell repertoires in COVID-19. Data came from immunoSEQ multiplex PCR; TCRdb stores just in-frame clones and leaves some out. Of a few hundred thousand clones listed, around 84% are singletons. Material: PBMCs or T cells enriched from blood (not recorded which). The receptors come from a woman aged 40-49 years with acute COVID-19.

The chain has TRBV7-2 and TRBJ2-7; maybe TRBD2 (6 bases). Germline V CDR1 and CDR2: SGHTA, FQGNSA. CDR3 length: 15 residues. The V end was cut by 2 bases, the J end by 5 bases, with 16 bases between. CDR3 DNA sequence: TGTGCCAGCAGCTTAATTAGTAGCGGCGTCCACGAGCAGTACTTC. This translates into CASSLISSGVHEQYF.

This chain connects TRBV5-1 to TRBJ2-1; 8 bases are a match to TRBD2. CDR1 is SGHRS, CDR2 YFSETQ, per germline. The CDR3 has 14 residues. V shed 4 bases, J shed 6 bases, and the junction held 6 bases outside the gene matches. The CDR3 protein is CASSPGLVANEQFF. In nucleotides, the CDR3 is TGCGCCAGCAGCCCGGGACTAGTTGCCAATGAGCAGTTCTTC.

The rearrangement uses TRBV14 and TRBJ1-2; perhaps TRBD1 as D (5 bases). The CDR3 is 15 residues long. Trimming took 0 bases from V and 4 from J, leaving 12 bases between them. CDR1 is SGHDN, CDR2 FVKESK, per germline. The DNA of the CDR3 is TGTGCCAGCAGCCAAGAAGCGACAGTTCCCTATGGCTACACCTTC. It specifies CASSQEATVPYGYTF.

The chain joins TRBV10-3 to TRBJ2-6; 9 nucleotides agree with TRBD2. This CDR3 is built from 20 residues. The J segment lost 0 bases and the V segment lost 0 bases, leaving 9 bases of the junction unmatched. Germline assignment: CDR1 ENHRY and CDR2 SYGVKD. CDR3 nucleotide sequence: TGTGCCATCAGTGAGTCCGGGGGGAGCGGGGGGAGCTCTGGGGCCAACGTCCTGACTTTC. Its translation: CAISESGGSGGSSGANVLTF.

The chain combines TRBV19 with TRBJ1-1, with D hard to call. V was trimmed by 10 bases and J by 0 bases, leaving 15 bases between them. In germline, CDR1 is LNHDA, CDR2 SQIVND (reference sequence). This CDR3 contains 14 residues. The CDR3 here is CATSESTLNTEAFF. CDR3 nucleotides: TGTGCCACCTCAGAGTCGACTCTGAACACTGAAGCTTTCTTT. Filled out from reference TRBV19 and TRBJ1-1, the complete variable domain reads DGGITQSPKYLFRKEGQNVTLSCEQNLNHDAMYWYRQDPGQGLRLIYYSQIVNDFQKGDIAEGYSVSREKKESFPLTVTSAQKNPTAFYLCATSESTLNTEAFFGQGTRLTVV.

V gene TRBV6-5 combines with J gene TRBJ2-7, with 7 bases matching TRBD1. Unmatched junction bases numbered 6, after V lost 6 bases and J lost 1 base. This CDR3 has 14 residues. The V gene's germline CDR1 is MNHEY and CDR2 SVGAGI. The CDR3 DNA is TGTGCCAGCAGCAGACAGGGAAAGTCCTACGAGCAGTACTTC. This translates into CASSRQGKSYEQYF.

The chain carries TRBV27 and TRBJ1-4; D is unresolved. Trimming pared 8 bases from V and 6 bases from J, leaving 16 bases between. Looked up from germline, CDR1 is MNHEY and CDR2 is SMNVEV (reference sequence). The CDR3 covers 14 residues. In nucleotides, the CDR3 is TGTGCCAGCCCCGAGGGTCTTCGGTATGAAAAACTGTTTTTT. Translated: CASPEGLRYEKLFF. Drawing the rest from reference TRBV27 and TRBJ1-4, the complete variable domain is EAQVTQNPRYLITVTGKKLTVTCSQNMNHEYMSWYRQDPGLGLRQIYYSMNVEVTDKGDVPEGYKVSRKEKRNFPLILESPSPNQTSLYFCASPEGLRYEKLFFGSGTQLSVL.

The V gene is TRBV7-8, the J gene TRBJ2-5; TRBD2 agrees at 10 bases. CDR1 is SGHVS, CDR2 FQNEAQ, per germline. The CDR3 length is 16 residues. The V segment lost 5 bases and the J segment 1 base; nucleotides outside the gene matches: 7. The CDR3 bases are TGTGCCAGCAGCCGCTCACTAGCGGGGATCCAAGAGACCCAGTACTTC. Residues: CASSRSLAGIQETQYF.

V and J are TRBV7-8 and TRBJ2-3; 7 nucleotides align to TRBD1. From germline, CDR1 is SGHVS and CDR2 FQNEAQ. The CDR3 is made up of 17 amino acids. The trim removed 1 base at V and 0 bases at J, leaving 7 bases unmatched. This CDR3 is CASSLERDSPSTDTQYF. CDR3 bases: TGTGCCAGCAGCTTAGAGAGGGACAGTCCAAGCACAGATACGCAGTATTTT.

The CDR3 nucleotides are TGTGCCAGCAGCAGTAGCGGGAGCACCTACGAGCAGTACTTC. This gives the protein CASSSSGSTYEQYF. The V gene is TRBV11-3, the J gene TRBJ2-7, with TRBD2 matching over 9 bases. Looked up from germline, CDR1 is SGHNT and CDR2 is YENEEA. The CDR3 is 14 residues long. Unmatched junction bases numbered 4, after V lost 5 bases and J lost 2 bases.

Only one count was recorded for this clone. V gene TRBV12-3 or TRBV12-4 combines with J gene TRBJ1-2; tentatively, D is TRBD1 (5 bases). Deletions cut 2 bases from V and 8 bases from J, with 9 bases between. CDR3 size: 12 residues. The CDR3 loop is CASSLWGYGYTF. The CDR3 coding sequence is TGTGCCAGCAGTTTATGGGGCTACGGCTACACCTTC.

This clone has more than one count but fewer than ten. This rearrangement joins TRBV18 to TRBJ2-2; 8 positions match TRBD1. Germline CDR1 is KGHSH and CDR2 is LQKENI. The CDR3 totals 16 residues. After removal of 3 bases from V and 1 base from J, the junction contained 4 bases not matched to a gene. The CDR3 sequence is CASSPTGTGNTGELFF. In DNA, the CDR3 is TGTGCCAGCTCACCGACCGGGACAGGGAACACCGGGGAGCTGTTTTTT.

This clone was found a few times. The chain recombines TRBV19 with TRBJ1-3; TRBD1 agrees at 8 bases. Germline V gives CDR1 LNHDA, CDR2 SQIVND (reference sequence). The CDR3 length is 18 residues. Trimming at V came to 7 bases and at J to 2 bases, leaving 16 bases not matched to a gene. The DNA for the CDR3 is TGTGCCAGTACCCCGAGGGCAGGGGGCCTTAAAGCTGGAAACACCATATATTTT. Translation: CASTPRAGGLKAGNTIYF. Using reference TRBV19 and TRBJ1-3 for the parts outside the CDR3, the full variable domain is DGGITQSPKYLFRKEGQNVTLSCEQNLNHDAMYWYRQDPGQGLRLIYYSQIVNDFQKGDIAEGYSVSREKKESFPLTVTSAQKNPTAFYLCASTPRAGGLKAGNTIYFGEGSWLTVV.

This clone was seen at least ten times. The CDR3 nucleotides are TGTGCCAGCAGCTCCACGACAGGGGGCTCTGGAAACACCATATATTTT. It codes for CASSSTTGGSGNTIYF. The genes are TRBV7-6 and TRBJ1-3; 9 bases match TRBD1. The V and J ends lost 4 bases and 0 bases, in that order; junction bases with no gene match: 4. CDR3 size: 16 residues. Looked up from germline, CDR1 is SGHVS and CDR2 is FNYEAQ.

V gene TRBV7-9 combines with J gene TRBJ1-5; TRBD1 is a possible D gene (5 bases). There are 15 residues in the CDR3. Per the germline V gene, CDR1 is SEHNR and CDR2 is FQNEAQ (reference sequence). V shed 1 base and J shed 3 bases, with 10 bases lying between them. CDR3 coding DNA: TGTGCCAGCAGCTTAGGGGCGGGGGACAATCAGCCCCAGCATTTT. It encodes CASSLGAGDNQPQHF.

This chain connects TRBV12-5 to TRBJ2-2, with 9 bases aligning to TRBD1. With V trimmed by 1 base and J by 1 base, 7 bases remained unmatched. Germline loops: CDR1 LGHNT, CDR2 FRNRAP. CDR3 size: 18 residues. The CDR3 DNA reads as TGTGCTAGTGGTTTGGGGACAGGGGATCAGAGGAACACCGGGGAGCTGTTTTTT. This sequence encodes CASGLGTGDQRNTGELFF.

Only one count was recorded for this clone. CDR3 residues: CASSLAGTGDYYNEQFF. The CDR3 DNA is TGCGCCAGCAGCTTGGCCGGGACAGGGGACTACTACAATGAGCAGTTCTTC. The rearrangement links TRBV5-1 to TRBJ2-1; 10 bases are shared with TRBD1. V shed 0 bases and J 3 bases; nucleotides not matched to a gene: 6. The CDR3 totals 17 residues. Per germline, CDR1 SGHRS and CDR2 YFSETQ.

The V and J genes are TRBV20-1 and TRBJ1-3; TRBD1 aligns across 8 bases. The ends lost 3 bases at V and 0 bases at J; junction bases unmatched: 7. Germline CDR1 is DFQATT and CDR2 is SNEGSKA (reference sequence). The CDR3 consists of 16 residues. CDR3 nucleotide sequence: TGCAGTGCTAGTCGGGACAGGCGCAGCTCTGGAAACACCATATATTTT. As protein: CSASRDRRSSGNTIYF.

The chain joins TRBV19 to TRBJ2-1; 10 bases fit TRBD2. J gave up 6 bases and V 2 bases, and 4 bases lay outside the gene matches. In germline, CDR1 is LNHDA, CDR2 SQIVND (reference sequence). This CDR3 contains 15 residues. CDR3 region: CASSILAGDPNEQFF. In nucleotides, the CDR3 is TGTGCCAGTAGTATACTAGCGGGAGACCCCAATGAGCAGTTCTTC.

The chain has TRBV6-2 or TRBV6-3 and TRBJ1-4; 8 bases fit TRBD1. The CDR3 consists of 18 residues. Trimming removed 2 bases from V and 0 bases from J; junction bases left unmatched: 8. Germline CDR1 is MNHEY and CDR2 is SVGEGT. CDR3 protein: CASSYRPGTGATNEKLFF. For the CDR3, the DNA is TGTGCCAGCAGTTACCGACCCGGGACAGGCGCAACTAATGAAAAACTGTTTTTT.

V usage is TRBV24-1 and J usage is TRBJ2-1, with a weak D call TRBD2 (6 bases). Trimming cost V 2 bases and J 3 bases, with 22 bases left between them. Germline CDR1 KGHDR, CDR2 SFDVKD. CDR3 length: 19 residues. CDR3 residues: CATSDSGLGVGGFYNEQFF. Written as DNA, the CDR3 is TGTGCCACCAGTGATTCCGGGCTAGGTGTGGGAGGATTCTACAATGAGCAGTTCTTC.

The chain joins TRBV12-5 to TRBJ2-2, with 11 nucleotides matching TRBD1. Trimming removed 5 bases from V and 4 bases from J; junction bases left unmatched: 3. This CDR3 region has 15 residues. Per germline, CDR1 LGHNT and CDR2 FRNRAP. The CDR3 reads CASGLGTGGTGELFF. The CDR3 nucleotides read TGTGCTAGTGGTCTCGGGACAGGGGGCACCGGGGAGCTGTTTTTT. The full variable domain, with the rest looked up from reference TRBV12-5 and TRBJ2-2, is DARVTQTPRHKVTEMGQEVTMRCQPILGHNTVFWYRQTMMQGLELLAYFRNRAPLDDSGMPKDRFSAEMPDATLATLKIQPSEPRDSAVYFCASGLGTGGTGELFFGEGSRLTVL.

J is TRBJ2-7 and V is TRBV7-2, with TRBD1 identical over 10 bases. J lost 3 bases, V lost 2 bases, and 4 bases had no gene match. This CDR3 spans 15 amino acids. Germline V gene sequence: CDR1 SGHTA, CDR2 FQGNSA. The CDR3: CASSLPGQGLYEQYF. CDR3 coding DNA: TGTGCCAGCAGCTTACCGGGACAGGGGCTCTACGAGCAGTACTTC.

The rearrangement links TRBV5-5 to TRBJ1-2; possibly TRBD1 for D (6 bases). CDR3 size: 14 residues. Germline-derived CDR1 and CDR2 are SGHKS and YYEKEE (reference sequence). V lost 0 bases and J 5 bases, leaving 11 bases between the germline ends. The CDR3: CASSLGRTDYGYTF. The CDR3 DNA is TGTGCCAGCAGCTTGGGACGGACAGATTATGGCTACACCTTC.

The chain uses TRBV6-5 and TRBJ2-7; tentative D call: TRBD2 (5 bases). This CDR3 is 13 amino acids long. Germline-derived CDR1 and CDR2 are MNHEY and SVGAGI. Trimming left V 5 bases short and J 2 bases short, with 10 bases between. The CDR3 protein is CASSTAGAYEQYF. CDR3 in DNA: TGTGCCAGCAGTACAGCCGGGGCCTACGAGCAGTACTTC.

The CDR3 sequence is CASSQEDRDDQPQHF. The CDR3, as DNA: TGCGCCAGCAGCCAGGAAGACAGGGATGATCAGCCCCAGCATTTT. The V call is TRBV4-1, the J call TRBJ1-5; 7 bases are shared with TRBD1. J lost 5 bases, V lost 3 bases, and 7 bases had no gene match. The CDR3 runs 15 residues. Germline CDR1 is MGHRA and CDR2 is YSYEKL.

V and J are TRBV11-2 and TRBJ2-1, with D perhaps matching TRBD2 (5 bases). Deletions cut 0 bases from V and 6 bases from J, with 9 bases between. Germline V gene lookup returns CDR1 SGHAT and CDR2 FQNNGV. This CDR3 has 14 amino acids. The CDR3 nucleotides are TGTGCCAGCAGCTTAGATAGAGGGTTCAATGAGCAGTTCTTC. Amino acids: CASSLDRGFNEQFF.

The chain links TRBV4-1 to TRBJ1-2; 8 nucleotides align to TRBD1. Per the germline V gene, CDR1 is MGHRA and CDR2 is YSYEKL. With V trimmed by 0 bases and J by 7 bases, 10 bases remained unmatched. CDR3 length equals 16 residues. The CDR3 loop reads CASSQDKFQDRVGYTF. The CDR3 DNA follows: TGCGCCAGCAGCCAAGATAAATTTCAGGACAGGGTTGGCTACACCTTC.

The chain employs TRBV9 and TRBJ2-1; D perhaps matches TRBD2 (6 bases). The V end was cut by 0 bases, the J end by 2 bases, with 12 bases between. CDR1 SGDLS and CDR2 YYNGEE come from the germline V gene. This CDR3 region has 16 residues. In DNA, the CDR3 is TGTGCCAGCAGCGTAGTTGGGCGGGACCCCTACAATGAGCAGTTCTTC. Protein: CASSVVGRDPYNEQFF.